These T cell receptor beta chains were read from a single sample in a study of T cell responses to AZD1222 COVID-19 vaccine. Assay used: immunoSEQ multiplex PCR; TCRdb lists only in-frame clones, some missing. The sample carries some 110,000 clones, just under 95% recorded once. Sample: peripheral blood, taken on day 0 of AZD1222 vaccination. The origin of the receptors is an adult in good health. CDR3s include the opening cysteine and the closing phenylalanine or tryptophan.

v_call: TRBV27; cdr3_aa: CASSLFPGITDTQYF
v_call: TRBV5-1; cdr3_aa: CASSLERGSYGYTF
v_call: TRBV30; cdr3_aa: CAWSPRTSRYEQYF
v_call: TRBV7-9; cdr3_aa: CASSAPGAGFSEQYF
v_call: TRBV7-2; cdr3_aa: CASSFIANEKLFF
v_call: TRBV11-2; cdr3_aa: CASSPQRGTYEQYF
v_call: TRBV4-1; cdr3_aa: CASSQDRGGELFF
v_call: TRBV3-1/TRBV3-2; cdr3_aa: CASSQEVFSWDGYTF
v_call: TRBV9; cdr3_aa: CASSPSWGSGTYNEQFF
v_call: TRBV6-4; cdr3_aa: CASSGDRETGELFF
v_call: TRBV6-2/TRBV6-3; cdr3_aa: CASSLTGRHEQYF
v_call: TRBV2; cdr3_aa: CASSVGVTWQDTQYF
v_call: TRBV6-5; cdr3_aa: CATVGGFYQPQHF
v_call: TRBV5-4; cdr3_aa: CASSLLGPGELFF
v_call: TRBV30; cdr3_aa: CAWLGIGMNTEAFF
v_call: TRBV19; cdr3_aa: CASSIIRANNQPQHF
v_call: TRBV7-9; cdr3_aa: CASSPGQGSYTF
v_call: TRBV10-1; cdr3_aa: CASPIRGIANSYEQYF
v_call: TRBV19; cdr3_aa: CANSATGTNRGFF
v_call: TRBV24-1; cdr3_aa: CATGGSGGEQYF
v_call: TRBV28; cdr3_aa: CASTLGDTEAFF
v_call: TRBV7-9; cdr3_aa: CASSLQGVTLHF
v_call: TRBV30; cdr3_aa: CAWSVLGDQPQHF
v_call: TRBV12-3/TRBV12-4; cdr3_aa: CARLNAGEDGYTF
v_call: TRBV14; cdr3_aa: CASSPQGDTEAFF
v_call: TRBV2; cdr3_aa: CASSGGYNEQFF
v_call: TRBV18; cdr3_aa: CASSPSGGVMETQYF
v_call: TRBV5-1; cdr3_aa: CASSFSTGDQPQHF
v_call: TRBV6-5; cdr3_aa: CASLRGDGAPGELFF
v_call: TRBV6-6; cdr3_aa: CASNDSPRRTEAFF
v_call: TRBV9; cdr3_aa: CASSVGAGAGELFF
v_call: TRBV19; cdr3_aa: CASSPDRGRETQYF
v_call: TRBV27; cdr3_aa: CASASTYEQYF
v_call: TRBV29-1; cdr3_aa: CSVRSGSTHQETQYF
v_call: TRBV5-8; cdr3_aa: CASSLDATNEKLFF
v_call: TRBV6-1; cdr3_aa: CASSEAPMSSYNSPLHF
v_call: TRBV28; cdr3_aa: CASSLRIGQGRSYGYTF
v_call: TRBV7-2; cdr3_aa: CASSLAGTGNTIYF
v_call: TRBV9; cdr3_aa: CASSVHLAGDDTQYF
v_call: TRBV24-1; cdr3_aa: CATSEYTTDTQYF
v_call: TRBV29-1; cdr3_aa: CSVRTAWEKLFF
v_call: TRBV7-9; cdr3_aa: CASSSPDRANNSPLHF
v_call: TRBV30; cdr3_aa: CAWSATHGSPLHF
v_call: TRBV5-1; cdr3_aa: CASSLSGPYEQYF
v_call: TRBV25-1; cdr3_aa: CASSNIAGVSEQFF